The 28 T cell receptor beta chains listed next were all sequenced from one sample in a study of T cell responses to AZD1222 COVID-19 vaccine. The repertoire was sequenced with immunoSEQ multiplex PCR; TCRdb's copy has only in-frame clones and lacks some. Of about 84,000 clones listed, roughly nine tenths are singletons. Specimen: peripheral blood, collected on day 0 of AZD1222 vaccination. Source of these receptors: an adult in good health.

This chain connects TRBV7-9 to TRBJ2-7, with TRBD2 matching 10 bases. This CDR3 region has 15 residues. Germline CDR1 SEHNR, CDR2 FQNEAQ (reference sequence). The J segment lost 6 bases and the V segment lost 2 bases, leaving 7 bases of the junction unmatched. The CDR3 DNA follows: TGTGCCAGCAGCTTATATCTAGCGGGAGTTGTCGAGCAGTACTTC. This encodes CASSLYLAGVVEQYF.

For the CDR3, the DNA is TGTGCCAGCAGTCTCGAAGCGGGAGCAGAGACCCAGTACTTC. Its protein product is CASSLEAGAETQYF. The chain joins TRBV28 to TRBJ2-5; the match to TRBD2 covers 8 bases. CDR3 length equals 14 residues. J gave up 4 bases and V 5 bases, and 6 bases lay outside the gene matches. CDR1 and CDR2 (germline): MDHEN, SYDVKM. Variable domain in full (rest from reference TRBV28 and TRBJ2-5): DVKVTQSSRYLVKRTGEKVFLECVQDMDHENMFWYRQDPGLGLRLIYFSYDVKMKEKGDIPEGYSVSREKKERFSLILESASTNQTSMYLCASSLEAGAETQYFGPGTRLLVL.

This chain links TRBV28 with TRBJ2-5; D possibly matches TRBD1 or TRBD2 (6 bases each). This CDR3 spans 16 amino acids. Germline loops: CDR1 MDHEN, CDR2 SYDVKM. V shed 4 bases and J shed 9 bases, with 24 bases lying between them. The CDR3 DNA sequence: TGTGCCAGCAGTTATTGGACAGTGAGGTCTTGGGGGGCCCAGTACTTC. It encodes CASSYWTVRSWGAQYF.

The J gene is TRBJ2-1, the V gene TRBV5-4; TRBD1 or TRBD2 may be the D gene (6 bases each). Germline V gene data show CDR1 as SGHNT and CDR2 as YYREEE (reference sequence). The germline V and J ends were trimmed by 4 bases and 0 bases, with 20 bases remaining between them. The CDR3 loop spans 18 amino acids. CDR3 DNA: TGTGCCAGCAGCGTCGGAGGGTCCGGGACACACTCCTACAATGAGCAGTTCTTC. This translates into CASSVGGSGTHSYNEQFF.

CDR3 in amino acids: CATCRDRLNTEAFF. CDR3 coding DNA: TGTGCCACCTGCCGGGACAGGTTGAACACTGAAGCTTTCTTT. J is TRBJ1-1 and V is TRBV15; 8 bases match TRBD1. V was clipped by 8 bases and J by 0 bases; unmatched bases: 5. Germline V gives CDR1 LNHNV, CDR2 YYDKDF (reference sequence). This CDR3 has 14 amino acids.

The V and J genes are TRBV7-2 and TRBJ2-5, with D unclear. CDR1 and CDR2 (germline): SGHTA, FQGNSA. This CDR3 spans 14 amino acids. Trimming cost V 5 bases and J 0 bases, with 10 bases left between them. The CDR3, as DNA: TGTGCCAGCAGCCTGATGGTCAACCAAGAGACCCAGTACTTC. As protein: CASSLMVNQETQYF.

This sequence joins TRBV29-1 and TRBJ1-1; D is unclear. This CDR3 is built from 10 residues. V lost 4 bases and J lost 9, with 9 bases in between. Germline CDR1 and CDR2: SQVTM and ANQGSEA. The CDR3 DNA is TGCAGCGTTGCCGGGGAAAAAGCTTTCTTT. It encodes CSVAGEKAFF.

J is TRBJ2-7 and V is TRBV28, with D tentatively TRBD1 (5 bases). The CDR3 runs 14 residues. Trimming shortened V by 2 bases and J by 6 bases, and 14 bases separated the two germline ends. From germline, CDR1 is MDHEN and CDR2 SYDVKM. CDR3 residues: CASSLIGVSREQYF. In DNA form, the CDR3 reads TGTGCCAGCAGTTTAATAGGGGTCTCCCGCGAGCAGTACTTC. The full variable domain, rest sourced from reference TRBV28 and TRBJ2-7, is DVKVTQSSRYLVKRTGEKVFLECVQDMDHENMFWYRQDPGLGLRLIYFSYDVKMKEKGDIPEGYSVSREKKERFSLILESASTNQTSMYLCASSLIGVSREQYFGPGTRLTVT.

The chain recombines TRBV7-2 with TRBJ1-3, with 8 bases identical to TRBD1. The CDR3 is 15 residues long. With 4 bases clipped from V and 2 bases from J, the junction kept 4 bases outside the gene matches. CDR1 SGHTA and CDR2 FQGNSA come from the germline V gene. The CDR3 region has the DNA TGTGCCAGCAGCTCCGGGACAGGTGCTGGAAACACCATATATTTT. Its translation is CASSSGTGAGNTIYF.

This rearrangement joins TRBV29-1 to TRBJ2-3; D unresolved. There are 12 residues in the CDR3. Trimming stripped 5 bases from V and 1 base from J, with 7 bases between. Germline V gene sequence: CDR1 SQVTM, CDR2 ANQGSEA. In DNA form, the CDR3 reads TGCAGCGTTCTCTTGGGCACAGATACGCAGTATTTT. Protein sequence: CSVLLGTDTQYF.

The genes are TRBV27 and TRBJ2-7; TRBD1 might be the D (5 bases). Germline assignment: CDR1 MNHEY and CDR2 SMNVEV (reference sequence). Trimming stripped 6 bases from V and 6 bases from J, with 15 bases between. The CDR3 is made up of 13 amino acids. CDR3 nucleotides: TGTGCCAGCAGCTCCGCCCCCCAGGGCGAGCAGTACTTC. It specifies CASSSAPQGEQYF.

The rearrangement uses TRBV5-1 and TRBJ2-3, with D unclear. Per the germline V gene, CDR1 is SGHRS and CDR2 is YFSETQ. This CDR3 is built from 14 residues. V was cut by 6 bases and J by 0 bases, with 11 bases left in between. This CDR3 is CASTLRSSTDTQYF. In DNA form, the CDR3 reads TGCGCCAGCACCCTCAGGTCTAGCACAGATACGCAGTATTTT.

V is TRBV6-5 and J is TRBJ1-1; 9 nucleotides line up with TRBD1. This CDR3 is built from 14 residues. Trimming at V came to 6 bases and at J to 5 bases, leaving 7 bases not matched to a gene. Germline values: CDR1 MNHEY, CDR2 SVGAGI. The CDR3 nucleotides read TGTGCCAGCAGCACGGGACAGGGAGTTACTGAAGCTTTCTTT. Its protein product is CASSTGQGVTEAFF.

The V call is TRBV7-9, the J call TRBJ1-2, with D hard to call. CDR1 SEHNR and CDR2 FQNEAQ come from the germline V gene (reference sequence). Trimming pared 1 base from V and 4 bases from J, leaving 10 bases between. The CDR3 extends over 14 amino acids. In DNA form, the CDR3 reads TGTGCCAGCAGCTTAGGAGGCCCTATCTATGGCTACACCTTC. It codes for CASSLGGPIYGYTF.

This CDR3 is CASSPWNGDTQYF. The CDR3 DNA follows: TGTGCCAGCAGCCCCTGGAACGGAGATACGCAGTATTTT. The genes are TRBV11-2 and TRBJ2-3; D gene uncertain. Deletions cut 5 bases from V and 5 bases from J, with 11 bases between. Looked up from germline, CDR1 is SGHAT and CDR2 is FQNNGV. The CDR3 is 13 amino acids.

The chain combines TRBV9 with TRBJ2-3; 11 bases line up with TRBD2. The CDR3 spans 16 residues. Germline assignment: CDR1 SGDLS and CDR2 YYNGEE. V lost 4 bases and J lost 5; bases outside the gene matches: 9. CDR3 amino acids: CASSNGLAGLGDTQYF. For the CDR3, the DNA is TGTGCCAGCAGCAACGGACTAGCGGGCTTGGGAGATACGCAGTATTTT.

This chain joins TRBV7-9 and TRBJ1-5; D unresolved. V dropped 5 bases and J dropped 6 bases, with 11 bases sitting between them. Germline-derived CDR1 and CDR2 are SEHNR and FQNEAQ (reference sequence). The length of the CDR3 is 13 residues. The CDR3, as DNA: TGTGCCAGCAGCATTGACTTAGTTCAGCCCCAGCATTTT. Protein: CASSIDLVQPQHF. The whole variable domain, remainder taken from reference TRBV7-9 and TRBJ1-5, is DTGVSQNPRHKITKRGQNVTFRCDPISEHNRLYWYRQTLGQGPEFLTYFQNEAQLEKSRLLSDRFSAERPKGSFSTLEIQRTEQGDSAMYLCASSIDLVQPQHFGDGTRLSIL.

Remarks on this clone: The same CDR3 is also encoded by other DNA sequences in this sample. J is TRBJ2-3 and V is TRBV9; no clear D. Germline V gives CDR1 SGDLS, CDR2 YYNGEE. The ends were cut back, 0 bases at V and 5 bases at J, with 7 bases in the middle. The CDR3 totals 13 residues. The CDR3 region is CASSVAEGDTQYF. The CDR3 nucleotides read TGTGCCAGCAGCGTAGCCGAAGGAGATACGCAGTATTTT.

The V call is TRBV19, the J call TRBJ1-2, with a weak D call TRBD1 (5 bases). The CDR3 length is 15 residues. Trimming left V 1 base short and J 7 bases short, with 16 bases between. Germline V gives CDR1 LNHDA, CDR2 SQIVND (reference sequence). This CDR3 is CASSIGGKRNFGYTF. CDR3 nucleotide sequence: TGTGCCAGTAGTATAGGGGGCAAGAGGAATTTTGGCTACACCTTC.

J is TRBJ2-3 and V is TRBV5-1, with D unclear. V was pared by 1 base and J by 0 bases, with 9 bases between. This CDR3 region has 15 residues. CDR1 and CDR2 from the germline V gene are SGHRS and YFSETQ. The CDR3, as DNA: TGCGCCAGCAGCTTGAAGACGGTTAGCACAGATACGCAGTATTTT. Amino acid sequence: CASSLKTVSTDTQYF.

V and J are TRBV27 and TRBJ1-2; TRBD1 aligns across 8 bases. Germline V CDR1 and CDR2: MNHEY, SMNVEV (reference sequence). This CDR3 contains 16 residues. After removal of 4 bases from V and 4 bases from J, the junction contained 11 bases not matched to a gene. The CDR3 nucleotides read TGTGCCAGCAGTTCGAGCCTCTCAGGGGGCTCCTATGGCTACACCTTC. This codes for CASSSSLSGGSYGYTF.

The V and J genes are TRBV7-9 and TRBJ1-5; 7 bases line up with TRBD1. Unmatched junction bases numbered 3, after V lost 4 bases and J lost 0 bases. The germline V gene encodes CDR1 SEHNR and CDR2 FQNEAQ (reference sequence). This CDR3 has 15 amino acids. CDR3 amino acids: CASSSRDSSNQPQHF. In nucleotides, the CDR3 is TGTGCCAGCAGCTCCCGGGACAGTAGCAATCAGCCCCAGCATTTT. The complete variable domain, with remaining parts taken from reference TRBV7-9 and TRBJ1-5, reads DTGVSQNPRHKITKRGQNVTFRCDPISEHNRLYWYRQTLGQGPEFLTYFQNEAQLEKSRLLSDRFSAERPKGSFSTLEIQRTEQGDSAMYLCASSSRDSSNQPQHFGDGTRLSIL.

In this sample, this clone turned up once. V is TRBV19 and J is TRBJ2-1; the match to TRBD2 covers 11 bases. CDR1 and CDR2 from the germline V gene are LNHDA and SQIVND (reference sequence). Trimming at V came to 3 bases and at J to 7 bases, leaving 5 bases not matched to a gene. The CDR3 consists of 15 residues. The CDR3 region has the DNA TGTGCCAGTAGTATCCTAGCGGGAGGTGCAAATGAGCAGTTCTTC. This sequence encodes CASSILAGGANEQFF.

The gene calls are TRBV9 and TRBJ2-7; D is perhaps TRBD1 (6 bases). V lost 0 bases to trimming and J lost 2 bases, with 9 bases between them. The length of the CDR3 is 14 residues. CDR1 and CDR2 (germline): SGDLS, YYNGEE. DNA of the CDR3: TGTGCCAGCAGCGTAGGGCAGGGGACCTACGAGCAGTACTTC. Its translation is CASSVGQGTYEQYF.

The V and J genes are TRBV5-8 and TRBJ1-1; D may be TRBD1 (6 bases). V was trimmed by 7 bases and J by 2 bases, leaving 24 bases between them. Per germline, CDR1 SGHTS and CDR2 YDEGEE. This CDR3 is built from 17 residues. The CDR3 region has the DNA TGTGCCAGCGGGCCGCACCCGTTCAGGGGCGACAACACTGAAGCTTTCTTT. Residues: CASGPHPFRGDNTEAFF.

V gene TRBV7-9 combines with J gene TRBJ1-2; possible D gene TRBD1, 5 bases. The germline gives CDR1 SEHNR, CDR2 FQNEAQ (reference sequence). Trimming left V 5 bases short and J 3 bases short, with 22 bases between. The CDR3 has 17 amino acids. CDR3 sequence: CASSRGLGHPEHYGYTF. CDR3 in DNA: TGTGCCAGCAGCCGCGGGTTAGGACATCCAGAGCACTATGGCTACACCTTC. Using reference TRBV7-9 and TRBJ1-2 for the parts outside the CDR3, the full variable domain is DTGVSQNPRHKITKRGQNVTFRCDPISEHNRLYWYRQTLGQGPEFLTYFQNEAQLEKSRLLSDRFSAERPKGSFSTLEIQRTEQGDSAMYLCASSRGLGHPEHYGYTFGSGTRLTVV.

The chain joins TRBV5-6 to TRBJ2-1; 12 positions agree with TRBD2. The CDR3 totals 17 residues. Germline V gives CDR1 SGHDT, CDR2 YYEEEE. Trimming cost V 4 bases and J 3 bases; bases outside gene matches: 8. The chain's CDR3 is CASSLLLAGGHYNEQFF. The CDR3 region has the DNA TGTGCCAGCAGCCTCTTACTAGCGGGAGGTCACTACAATGAGCAGTTCTTC.

The chain couples TRBV15 to TRBJ2-2, with D tentatively TRBD1 (5 bases). Trimming cost V 0 bases and J 4 bases, with 6 bases left between them. Germline V gene lookup returns CDR1 LNHNV and CDR2 YYDKDF (reference sequence). CDR3 length: 14 residues. The CDR3 protein is CATSRDQGTGELFF. The DNA for the CDR3 is TGTGCCACCAGCAGAGATCAGGGCACCGGGGAGCTGTTTTTT. The variable domain in full, with the rest retrieved from reference TRBV15 and TRBJ2-2, is DAMVIQNPRYQVTQFGKPVTLSCSQTLNHNVMYWYQQKSSQAPKLLFHYYDKDFNNEADTPDNFQSRRPNTSFCFLDIRSPGLGDTAMYLCATSRDQGTGELFFGEGSRLTVL.